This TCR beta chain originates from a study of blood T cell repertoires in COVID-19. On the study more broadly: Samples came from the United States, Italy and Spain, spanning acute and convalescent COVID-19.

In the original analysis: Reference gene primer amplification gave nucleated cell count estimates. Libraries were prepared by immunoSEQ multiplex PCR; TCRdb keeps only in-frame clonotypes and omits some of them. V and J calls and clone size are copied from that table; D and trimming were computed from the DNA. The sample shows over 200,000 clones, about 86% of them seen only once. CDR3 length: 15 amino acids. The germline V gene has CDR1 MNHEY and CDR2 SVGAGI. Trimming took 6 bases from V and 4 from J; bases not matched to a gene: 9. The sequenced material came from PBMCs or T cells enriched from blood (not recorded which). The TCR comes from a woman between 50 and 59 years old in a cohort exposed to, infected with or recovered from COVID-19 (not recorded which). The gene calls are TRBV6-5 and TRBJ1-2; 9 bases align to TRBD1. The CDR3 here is CASRPPGTGSYGYTF. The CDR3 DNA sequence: TGTGCCAGCAGGCCTCCCGGGACAGGGTCCTATGGCTACACCTTC.